The 16 T cell receptor beta chains below were found in one sample sequenced in a study of patients and donors after allogeneic stem cell transplantation. Each CDR3 protein is one row after TCRdb ran MiXCR on the RT-PCR reads. The table lists about 960,000 distinct CDR3 sequences, roughly 18% of them singletons, with around 5.5% in the top ten. Input material: blood, either unsorted or a sorted T cell fraction (not recorded which). Source of these receptors: a human donor who was either an allogeneic HSCT recipient or a stem cell or donor lymphocyte infusion donor (not recorded which). It is not recorded whose cells these are; they may come from a transplant donor.

The chain is built from TRBV12-3 or TRBV12-4 and TRBJ2-7; TRBD1 might be the D (6 bases). V was shortened by 1 base and J by 5 bases, with 15 bases between the two germline ends. The CDR3 totals 15 residues. The CDR3 here is CASSLGPISGDEQYF. The CDR3 coding sequence is TGTGCCAGCAGTTTAGGCCCCATCTCAGGGGACGAGCAGTACTTC.

V gene TRBV4-3 combines with J gene TRBJ2-1; D perhaps matches TRBD2 (5 bases). This CDR3 has 17 amino acids. V was pared by 3 bases and J by 4 bases, with 19 bases between. Germline V CDR1 and CDR2: LGHNA, YSLEER. The CDR3: CASSQTVRTGGYNEQFF. CDR3 DNA: TGCGCCAGCAGCCAGACGGTCCGGACCGGCGGGTACAATGAGCAGTTCTTC.

The genes are TRBV6-5 and TRBJ1-2, with a weak D call TRBD1 (6 bases). The V end lost 1 base, the J end lost 3 bases, and 18 bases lay between the germline ends. Germline CDR1 is MNHEY and CDR2 is SVGAGI. The CDR3 is 17 residues long. The DNA of the CDR3 is TGTGCCAGCAGTTACTTTGGAAGGACAGCAAGTGACTATGGCTACACCTTC. The encoded protein is CASSYFGRTASDYGYTF.

The chain employs TRBV12-3 or TRBV12-4 and TRBJ1-6, with 9 bases matching TRBD1. V trimming: 5 bases; J trimming: 2 bases; junction bases outside the gene matches: 13. This CDR3 comprises 19 residues. In DNA form, the CDR3 reads TGTGCCAGCAGTCCTTCCCGGGACAGGGTAACGACCTATAATTCACCCCTCCACTTT. It codes for CASSPSRDRVTTYNSPLHF.

This clonotype was seen a handful of times. The chain recombines TRBV10-3 with TRBJ2-7, with 10 bases lining up with TRBD2. Germline V gene sequence: CDR1 ENHRY, CDR2 SYGVKD. Germline trimming cut 4 bases from V and 6 bases from J; bases unmatched to any gene: 9. This CDR3 contains 15 residues. CDR3 sequence: CAISVGLAGVGEQYF. CDR3 sequence (DNA): TGTGCCATCAGTGTTGGCCTAGCGGGAGTCGGCGAGCAGTACTTC.

This clonotype was counted a few times. This chain uses TRBV13 with TRBJ2-1, with 12 bases that match TRBD2. The junction had 7 bases not matched to a gene; V was cut back by 0 bases and J by 4 bases. CDR1 is PRHDT, CDR2 FYEKMQ, per germline (reference sequence). There are 18 residues in the CDR3. In DNA, the CDR3 is TGTGCCAGCAGCTTAGGGGCTAGCGGGAGGGGAGGATACAATGAGCAGTTCTTC. It encodes CASSLGASGRGGYNEQFF.

The chain has TRBV3-1 and TRBJ2-1; 9 nucleotides line up with TRBD2. The CDR3 length is 15 residues. Per the germline V gene, CDR1 is LGHDT and CDR2 is YNNKEL (reference sequence). V was clipped by 1 base and J by 6 bases; unmatched bases: 4. This CDR3 reads CASSQAGTSSNEQFF. The CDR3 bases are TGTGCCAGCAGCCAAGCGGGGACTAGCTCCAATGAGCAGTTCTTC.

There are a few counts of this clonotype. The V and J genes are TRBV30 and TRBJ2-1; D may be TRBD2 (7 bases). Trimming took off 3 bases at V and 3 bases at J, with 18 bases between the two ends. This CDR3 contains 16 residues. The germline V gene encodes CDR1 GTSNPN and CDR2 SVGIG (reference sequence). CDR3 in amino acids: CAWSEVGGGRYNEQFF. The CDR3 DNA reads TGTGCCTGGAGCGAAGTAGGGGGAGGGCGCTACAATGAGCAGTTCTTC.

The chain couples TRBV25-1 to TRBJ1-2, with TRBD1 matching over 11 bases. The CDR3 has 15 residues. Per germline, CDR1 MGHDK and CDR2 SYGVNS. With V trimmed by 8 bases and J by 5 bases, 10 bases remained unmatched. CDR3 nucleotides: TGTGCCAGCCTTTCCCCCGGGACAGGGGGTTATGGCTACACCTTC. Its protein product is CASLSPGTGGYGYTF.

Ten or more counts support this clonotype. V usage is TRBV12-3 or TRBV12-4 and J usage is TRBJ2-7, with 10 bases lining up with TRBD2. The CDR3 runs to 16 residues. Trimming at V came to 6 bases and at J to 5 bases, leaving 13 bases not matched to a gene. The CDR3 protein is CASRTGLAGEFHEQYF. CDR3 sequence (DNA): TGTGCCAGCAGAACGGGGCTAGCGGGAGAGTTCCACGAGCAGTACTTC.

The chain uses TRBV20-1 and TRBJ2-1, with 12 bases fitting TRBD2. This CDR3 is built from 17 residues. V gave up 2 bases and J gave up 0 bases; unmatched junction bases: 5. The V gene's germline CDR1 is DFQATT and CDR2 SNEGSKA (reference sequence). The CDR3 reads CSARFLAGGSSYNEQFF. The CDR3 DNA sequence: TGCAGTGCTAGATTCCTAGCGGGAGGGTCCTCCTACAATGAGCAGTTCTTC.

The V call is TRBV20-1, the J call TRBJ2-3, with a weak D call TRBD2 (6 bases). The V end lost 3 bases, the J end lost 0 bases, and 13 bases lay between the germline ends. The CDR3 covers 15 residues. The germline V gene has CDR1 DFQATT and CDR2 SNEGSKA (reference sequence). The CDR3 reads CSASPRTSSTDTQYF. CDR3 bases: TGCAGTGCTAGCCCAAGAACTAGCAGCACAGATACGCAGTATTTT.

This clonotype came up a few times. The chain links TRBV7-9 to TRBJ2-3, with a tentative D call TRBD2 (6 bases). CDR1 is SEHNR, CDR2 FQNEAQ, per germline (reference sequence). The CDR3 consists of 14 residues. V was pared by 5 bases and J by 3 bases, with 12 bases between. CDR3 sequence reads: CASSPGSDTDTQYF. The CDR3 DNA reads as TGTGCCAGCAGCCCCGGGAGTGATACAGATACGCAGTATTTT.

A few counts support this clonotype. The chain uses TRBV5-1 and TRBJ2-7, with 7 bases lining up with TRBD1. V dropped 3 bases and J dropped 0; count of bases not matched to a gene: 6. CDR3 length equals 15 residues. CDR1 SGHRS and CDR2 YFSETQ come from the germline V gene. CDR3 residues: CASSSRQGTSYEQYF. The DNA of the CDR3 is TGCGCCAGCAGCTCGAGACAGGGCACCTCCTACGAGCAGTACTTC.

This clonotype was detected only a few times. The genes are TRBV7-9 and TRBJ2-6, with D possibly TRBD1 on 7 matching bases. Germline CDR1 is SEHNR and CDR2 is FQNEAQ (reference sequence). V was pared by 2 bases and J by 3 bases, with 14 bases between. The CDR3 length is 17 residues. CDR3 sequence reads: CASSLWARGVGANVLTF. The CDR3 bases are TGTGCCAGCAGCTTATGGGCCAGGGGGGTTGGGGCCAACGTCCTGACTTTC.

This sequence joins TRBV15 and TRBJ2-2; D gene ambiguous. V was clipped by 1 base and J by 4 bases, with 4 bases between them. Germline V lookup: CDR1 LNHNV, CDR2 YYDKDF (reference sequence). This CDR3 contains 13 residues. The CDR3 sequence is CATSRALTGELFF. CDR3 sequence (DNA): TGTGCCACCAGCAGAGCCCTCACCGGGGAGCTGTTTTTT.